This T cell receptor (beta chain) was recorded in a study of blood T cell repertoires in COVID-19. Study in general: From the United States, Italy and Spain came samples of acute and convalescent COVID-19. In each case, the material was cDNA or gDNA derived from T cells, B-cell-depleted T cells, or PBMCs.

Participants spanned ages about 18 to 90 years and resided in 20 to 25 US areas. Trimming removed 0 bases from V and 6 bases from J; junction bases left unmatched: 4. From germline, CDR1 is SGDLS and CDR2 YYNGEE. The CDR3 is 15 residues long. Original methodology: For nucleated cells, counts were estimated from reference gene primer amplification. Sequencing was performed with immunoSEQ multiplex PCR; in TCRdb, only in-frame clones are kept and a portion is missing. The V and J calls and clone size are taken from that table; D and trimming were inferred from the DNA. The sample records under 300,000 clones, 75% to 90% being singletons.

The sequenced sample was PBMCs or T cells enriched from blood (not recorded which). The chain couples TRBV9 to TRBJ2-2, with 8 bases that match TRBD1. The TCR comes from a woman younger than 30 who had recovered from COVID-19. Written as DNA, the CDR3 is TGTGCCAGCAGCGTAGAGGACAGGGCGGCCGGGGAGCTGTTTTTT. This gives the protein CASSVEDRAAGELFF.